These 20 T cell receptor beta chains were sequenced from one sample in a study of regulatory T cells in long-lasting Graves disease. Time point specified: newly diagnosed GD, antithyroid drugs for less than 3 months. The TCR library was prepared using RNA isolated from PBMCs. Investigators prepared the TCR beta libraries by applying iRepertoire HTBI primers and Arm-PCR of CDR3 regions. One entry per CDR3 protein, called by TCRdb with MiXCR from the multiplex PCR reads. The sample has about 420,000 distinct CDR3 sequences, about 15% seen once. These same data were also listed under a study on T cells in Graves' hyperthyroidism and ophthalmopathy.

The sample here was peripheral blood mononuclear cells (PBMCs), taken at new diagnosis, from a patient treated with antithyroid drugs. The receptors here all came from a woman aged 18-29 years with Graves disease.

This chain joins TRBV18 and TRBJ1-2, with D possibly being TRBD1 (5 bases). The germline gives CDR1 KGHSH, CDR2 LQKENI. V lost 2 bases and J 4 bases, leaving 17 bases between the germline ends. The CDR3 runs to 16 residues. The CDR3 sequence is CASSPAEGGTIYGYTF. The CDR3 coding sequence is TGTGCCAGCTCACCAGCAGAGGGAGGGACGATCTATGGCTACACCTTC.

This clonotype was seen ten or more times. The chain joins TRBV28 to TRBJ2-5, with a weak D call TRBD1 (6 bases). This CDR3 has 16 residues. Germline lookup yields CDR1 MDHEN and CDR2 SYDVKM. V was cut by 4 bases and J by 2 bases, with 17 bases left in between. CDR3 DNA: TGTGCCAGCAGTTCGCTACAGGGCCTAAATCAAGAGACCCAGTACTTC. This encodes CASSSLQGLNQETQYF.

The V gene is TRBV29-1, the J gene TRBJ1-2; TRBD1 is a possible D gene (6 bases). Germline-derived CDR1 and CDR2 are SQVTM and ANQGSEA. V was pared by 3 bases and J by 4 bases, with 9 bases between. This CDR3 spans 12 amino acids. This CDR3 is CSVEDSSYGYTF. CDR3 DNA: TGCAGCGTTGAGGACAGTTCCTATGGCTACACCTTC.

This clonotype has only a few counts. A far larger clone is a single base away, which makes a read error likely. This chain links TRBV12-3 or TRBV12-4 with TRBJ1-1; D uncertain. The CDR3 runs to 13 residues. The CDR3 nucleotides read TGTGCCAGCAGCCGCGAAGGAGGCACTGAAGCTCTCTTT. It yields the protein CASSREGGTEALF.

The J gene is TRBJ2-3, the V gene TRBV5-1, with 8 bases that match TRBD1. J was trimmed by 5 bases and V by 1 base; bases with no gene match: 12. The CDR3 covers 17 residues. The germline V gene has CDR1 SGHRS and CDR2 YFSETQ. The CDR3 region is CASSLFGTGSVQDTQYF. CDR3 coding DNA: TGCGCCAGCAGCTTGTTCGGGACAGGCTCAGTTCAAGATACGCAGTATTTT.

This clonotype has a handful of counts. The gene calls are TRBV20-1 and TRBJ2-1, with 15 nucleotides matching TRBD2. The V segment lost 3 bases and the J segment 1 base; nucleotides outside the gene matches: 7. The length of the CDR3 is 18 residues. The germline gives CDR1 DFQATT, CDR2 SNEGSKA (reference sequence). In nucleotides, the CDR3 is TGCAGTGCTAGGTGGACTAGCGGGAGGGCTCCGTCCTACAATGAGCAGTTCTTC. This gives the protein CSARWTSGRAPSYNEQFF.

The chain joins TRBV4-3 to TRBJ1-6; perhaps TRBD1 as D (6 bases). V was pared by 3 bases and J by 9 bases, with 18 bases between. Germline V gene lookup returns CDR1 LGHNA and CDR2 YSLEER. This CDR3 is built from 16 residues. CDR3: CASSQRAGTRGSPLHF. The CDR3 coding sequence is TGCGCCAGCAGCCAGCGCGCCGGGACCAGGGGTTCACCCCTCCACTTT.

This clonotype was seen at least ten times. The gene calls are TRBV7-2 and TRBJ2-7; no reliable D call. Germline-derived CDR1 and CDR2 are SGHTA and FQGNSA. The CDR3 contains 12 residues. With 3 bases removed from V and 3 bases from J, the gap between germline ends came to 6 bases. The CDR3 DNA sequence: TGTGCCAGCAGCTTTCCCAACTACGAGCAGTACTTC. Protein product: CASSFPNYEQYF.

This clonotype was recorded many times. V is TRBV28 and J is TRBJ2-1, with 8 bases fitting TRBD1. The junction had 8 bases not matched to a gene; V was cut back by 6 bases and J by 4 bases. Germline assignment: CDR1 MDHEN and CDR2 SYDVKM. CDR3 length: 15 residues. CDR3 residues: CASRGDWTGYNEQFF. DNA of the CDR3: TGTGCCAGCAGGGGGGATTGGACAGGGTACAATGAGCAGTTCTTC. Full variable domain (outside the CDR3, taken from reference TRBV28 and TRBJ2-1): DVKVTQSSRYLVKRTGEKVFLECVQDMDHENMFWYRQDPGLGLRLIYFSYDVKMKEKGDIPEGYSVSREKKERFSLILESASTNQTSMYLCASRGDWTGYNEQFFGPGTRLTVL.

Many counts were recorded for this clonotype. The V gene is TRBV29-1, the J gene TRBJ2-1; 9 bases match TRBD1. This CDR3 is built from 13 residues. Trimming removed 6 bases from V and 7 bases from J; junction bases left unmatched: 7. CDR1 SQVTM and CDR2 ANQGSEA come from the germline V gene. The CDR3 region has the DNA TGCAGCGTGGGGGACAGGGATTTTAATGAGCAGTTCTTC. It encodes CSVGDRDFNEQFF.

The CDR3 DNA sequence: TGTGCCAGCAGTTTGCTAGCGGGAGTACGTTATGAGCAGTTCTTC. It specifies CASSLLAGVRYEQFF. V usage is TRBV6-2 or TRBV6-3 and J usage is TRBJ2-1, with TRBD2 matching over 10 bases. This CDR3 has 15 amino acids. Unmatched junction bases numbered 8, after V lost 4 bases and J lost 8 bases. CDR1 is MNHEY and CDR2 is SVGEGT in the germline V gene.

This clonotype was found many times. Its ends do not fully match the called genes, so a read error is possible. The chain joins TRBV28 to TRBJ2-3, with D perhaps being TRBD1 or TRBD2 (5 bases each). The length of the CDR3 is 16 residues. The germline CDR1 and CDR2 sequences are MDHEN and SYDVKM. The CDR3 spells CASSLLGGRGADMQYF. CDR3 bases: TGTGCCAGCAGTTTATTAGGCGGTAGAGGGGCAGATATGCAGTATTTT.

The CDR3 sequence: CASSTPRPPGATYNEQFF. The CDR3 nucleotides are TGTGCCAGCAGTACTCCAAGGCCCCCGGGGGCTACTTACAATGAGCAGTTCTTC. This sequence joins TRBV6-1 and TRBJ2-1, with D tentatively TRBD1 or TRBD2 (6 bases each). Trimming left V 5 bases short and J 4 bases short, with 24 bases between. The CDR3 consists of 18 residues. The V gene's germline CDR1 is MNHNS and CDR2 SASEGT.

In this sample, this clonotype turned up many times. The J gene is TRBJ2-5, the V gene TRBV11-2, with TRBD2 identical over 7 bases. The germline V gene has CDR1 SGHAT and CDR2 FQNNGV. Trimming cost V 5 bases and J 3 bases; bases outside gene matches: 18. The CDR3 is 18 amino acids. This chain's CDR3 is CASSLRGRGGRQEETQYF. The CDR3 DNA reads TGTGCCAGCAGCCTCCGCGGACGAGGCGGGAGACAAGAAGAGACCCAGTACTTC.

This clonotype occurred many times. The chain is built from TRBV7-6 and TRBJ2-1; tentative D call: TRBD2 (5 bases). Germline V gene sequence: CDR1 SGHVS, CDR2 FNYEAQ. The CDR3 is 13 residues long. The V and J ends lost 0 bases and 7 bases respectively, with 7 bases between them. CDR3 DNA sequence: TGTGCCAGCAGCTTAGCTTCGGGGAATGAGCAGTTCTTC. It specifies CASSLASGNEQFF.

The J gene is TRBJ2-2, the V gene TRBV20-1, with 13 bases that match TRBD2. J gave up 7 bases and V 1 base, and 6 bases lay outside the gene matches. The CDR3 is 16 residues long. Germline V gene lookup returns CDR1 DFQATT and CDR2 SNEGSKA (reference sequence). DNA of the CDR3: TGCAGTGCTAGAGGGACTAGCGGGAGTATGTTCGGGGAGCTGTTTTTT. This codes for CSARGTSGSMFGELFF.

The chain carries TRBV19 and TRBJ2-3; D remains unclear. The CDR3 contains 14 residues. Looked up from germline, CDR1 is LNHDA and CDR2 is SQIVND (reference sequence). Between the trimmed V and J ends, which lost 4 bases and 1 base, there was a span of 9 bases. This CDR3 is CASSNTPRTDTQYF. The CDR3 region has the DNA TGTGCCAGTAGTAATACCCCTCGCACAGATACGCAGTATTTT.

Regarding this clonotype: Given a much more abundant clone one base away, this may be a read error. The chain employs TRBV29-1 and TRBJ2-7; 13 nucleotides match TRBD2. This CDR3 contains 14 residues. CDR1 and CDR2 from the germline V gene are SQVTM and ANQGSEA. Germline trimming cut 6 bases from V and 7 bases from J; bases unmatched to any gene: 9. The CDR3 sequence: CSVGTSGVYNEQYF. CDR3 in DNA: TGCAGCGTGGGGACTAGCGGGGTGTACAATGAGCAGTACTTC.

This clonotype was recorded at least ten times. This rearrangement joins TRBV3-1 to TRBJ2-5; D not certain. Trimming took off 2 bases at V and 1 base at J, with 11 bases between the two ends. The CDR3 is 15 residues long. Germline lookup yields CDR1 LGHDT and CDR2 YNNKEL (reference sequence). In DNA form, the CDR3 reads TGTGCCAGCAGCCAATTCCCTGTACCCCAAGAGACCCAGTACTTC. Amino acids: CASSQFPVPQETQYF.

The chain has TRBV20-1 and TRBJ2-7; 10 bases match TRBD2. CDR1 is DFQATT and CDR2 is SNEGSKA in the germline V gene (reference sequence). The CDR3 consists of 14 residues. Trimming took 4 bases from V and 5 from J; bases not matched to a gene: 8. The CDR3 DNA sequence: TGCAGTGCTATTAGCGGGGGGACGAAGAACGAGCAGTACTTC. Translated, it gives CSAISGGTKNEQYF.